The 8 T cell receptor beta chains reported below all come from one sample, sequenced in a study of beta chain features in type 1 diabetes (dated by TCRdb to the late 2010s). Study-wide conclusions, independent of this receptor: A moderate but significant shortening of TCRB CDR3 length was observed in type 1 diabetes patients in all four CD4+ subsets.

The method was the immunoSEQ multiplex PCR assay. All of the isolated RNA was reverse transcribed with the High Capacity cDNA Reverse Transcription Kit, so expressed TCRB transcripts were sequenced. This is the immuneACCESS table as TCRdb keeps it, with only in-frame sequences that have V and J called. A part of the clones is gone; compared with another copy, unresolved V genes explain less than half, and the rest is unexplained. A total of 250,000 to 350,000 clones appear in this sample, 13% to 15% of them only once. Less than 0.02% of the sample is in the top ten clones. Which antigens these TCRs recognize remains unknown. Sequencing was performed on naive CD4+ T cells from blood. Reading the label with the study, this specimen's cell subset or site is: true naive CD4+ T cells. These receptors were collected from a man aged 25 to 40 with type 1 diabetes.

V gene TRBV9 combines with J gene TRBJ2-3; 7 bases agree with TRBD1. The CDR3 consists of 15 residues. V gave up 4 bases and J gave up 1 base; unmatched junction bases: 6. The germline V gene has CDR1 SGDLS and CDR2 YYNGEE. The CDR3 DNA reads as TGTGCCAGCAGCACCGGACAGGTTCGCACAGATACGCAGTATTTT. Protein product: CASSTGQVRTDTQYF.

Only a few counts were recorded for this clone. The chain recombines TRBV18 with TRBJ2-7; weak D call: TRBD2 (6 bases). Trimming shortened V by 3 bases and J by 2 bases, and 11 bases separated the two germline ends. The CDR3 runs 14 residues. CDR1 is KGHSH and CDR2 is LQKENI in the germline V gene. The DNA for the CDR3 is TGTGCCAGCTCACCGACTAGGAGTCCCTACGAGCAGTACTTC. As protein: CASSPTRSPYEQYF.

This rearrangement joins TRBV28 to TRBJ2-7; D remains unclear. V gave up 6 bases and J gave up 3 bases, with 9 bases separating them. The CDR3 loop spans 12 amino acids. In germline, CDR1 is MDHEN, CDR2 SYDVKM. The CDR3 coding sequence is TGTGCCAGCAGGCCGCAGGACTACGAGCAGTACTTC. Its translation: CASRPQDYEQYF. The entire variable domain, with the rest obtained from reference TRBV28 and TRBJ2-7, is as follows: DVKVTQSSRYLVKRTGEKVFLECVQDMDHENMFWYRQDPGLGLRLIYFSYDVKMKEKGDIPEGYSVSREKKERFSLILESASTNQTSMYLCASRPQDYEQYFGPGTRLTVT.

V gene TRBV4-1 combines with J gene TRBJ2-5; D is uncertain. In germline, CDR1 is MGHRA, CDR2 YSYEKL. The germline V and J ends were trimmed by 1 base and 5 bases, with 8 bases remaining between them. This CDR3 is built from 13 residues. Here the CDR3 DNA reads TGCGCCAGCAGCCAAGTGTATGAGGAGACCCAGTACTTC. This gives the protein CASSQVYEETQYF.

This sequence joins TRBV15 and TRBJ2-5; 15 bases fit TRBD2. After removal of 4 bases from V and 3 bases from J, the junction contained 3 bases not matched to a gene. Germline V lookup: CDR1 LNHNV, CDR2 YYDKDF (reference sequence). The CDR3 has 16 residues. The CDR3, as DNA: TGTGCCACCAGCACCGGACTAGCGGGAGGGGAAGAGACCCAGTACTTC. Amino acid sequence: CATSTGLAGGEETQYF.

This clone was seen only a few times. The J gene is TRBJ2-1, the V gene TRBV7-9; 8 bases are shared with TRBD2. The CDR3 contains 15 residues. CDR1 and CDR2 (germline): SEHNR, FQNEAQ (reference sequence). V gave up 4 bases and J gave up 8 bases; unmatched junction bases: 10. The CDR3 DNA sequence: TGTGCCAGCAGCTGGACTAGCCCGGCTTGGGATGAGCAGTTCTTC. Translation: CASSWTSPAWDEQFF.

The chain joins TRBV30 to TRBJ1-5; no definite D call. V lost 1 base, J lost 6 bases, and 10 bases lay in between. The CDR3 is made up of 13 amino acids. Germline V lookup: CDR1 GTSNPN, CDR2 SVGIG (reference sequence). CDR3: CAWSASGIQPQHF. CDR3 bases: TGTGCCTGGAGTGCCTCAGGTATTCAGCCCCAGCATTTT.

This clone was seen a few times. The CDR3 region has the DNA TGTGCCAGCAGCTCGACAGGGATTGAGACCCAGTACTTC. Translation: CASSSTGIETQYF. The chain uses TRBV7-9 and TRBJ2-5; TRBD1 matches 7 bases. CDR1 and CDR2 from the germline V gene are SEHNR and FQNEAQ (reference sequence). With V trimmed by 4 bases and J by 5 bases, 4 bases remained unmatched. The CDR3 runs to 13 residues.